The subject of this entry is one T cell receptor beta chain. The sample is drawn from a study of T cell changes during pregnancy in multiple sclerosis. The trim removed 3 bases at V and 1 base at J, leaving 8 bases unmatched. This CDR3 has 16 residues. Germline assignment: CDR1 KGHSH and CDR2 LQKENI. Assay used: immunoSEQ multiplex PCR; TCRdb lists only in-frame clones, some missing. The sample contains tens of thousands of clones, roughly 93% of which appear only once. The receptor's source is a female donor with multiple sclerosis, enrolled in a pregnancy study. Sample: peripheral blood, taken after pregnancy. The V and J genes are TRBV18 and TRBJ1-1; 7 bases are shared with TRBD1. This chain's CDR3 is CASSPLGQASNTEAFF. In nucleotides, the CDR3 is TGTGCCAGCTCACCCCTCGGACAGGCGTCGAACACTGAAGCTTTCTTT.